A selection of T cell receptor beta chains follows, all from one sample in a study of cytomegalovirus exposure and HLA in healthy donors. Produced via immunoSEQ multiplex PCR; TCRdb's table is partial and in-frame only. The sample yields about 120,000 clones, 75% seen once. What was sequenced was PBMCs. These receptors were taken from a woman aged 40 to 50 in good health and CMV-seropositive. Each CDR3 is given with its conserved first and last residue. D genes are given only for firm matches. Expanded clones get a size class; other rows say once, few or many, or leave the size out.

>NA|TRBJ1-2|NA|TRBV4-1
CASSQDLRAGLYGYTF
TGCGCCAGCAGCCAAGATCTAAGGGCTGGACTCTATGGCTACACCTTC
>NA|TRBJ1-2|NA|TRBV5-1
CASSPVVTGGYTF
TGCGCCAGCAGCCCCGTCGTGACGGGTGGCTACACCTTC
>NA|TRBJ2-7|NA|TRBV27
CASSLSADSYEQYF
TGTGCCAGCAGTTTATCGGCGGACAGCTACGAGCAGTACTTC
>NA|TRBJ2-7|TRBD2|TRBV7-2
CASSLERGLNYEQYF
TGTGCCAGCAGCTTAGAGCGGGGCTTAAACTACGAGCAGTACTTC
>NA|TRBJ1-5|NA|TRBV27
CASGAGANQPQHF
TGTGCCAGCGGTGCAGGGGCAAATCAGCCCCAGCATTTT
>few|TRBJ1-2|NA|TRBV5-4
CASSPPGNYGYTF
TGTGCCAGCTCCCCCCCAGGGAACTATGGCTACACCTTC
>once|TRBJ2-1|TRBD2|TRBV9
CASSVSPASGGAKGNEQFF
TGTGCCAGCAGCGTTTCTCCCGCTAGCGGGGGGGCCAAAGGAAATGAGCAGTTCTTC
>once|TRBJ2-7|NA|TRBV4-1
CASSPGWTLAYEQYF
TGCGCCAGCAGCCCGGGGTGGACGCTGGCCTACGAGCAGTACTTC
>NA|TRBJ1-5|NA|TRBV4-1
CASSQEGGSNQPQHF
TGCGCCAGCAGCCAAGAGGGGGGTTCCAATCAGCCCCAGCATTTT
>NA|TRBJ2-1|NA|TRBV29-1
CSVQGTGAGEQFF
TGCAGCGTCCAAGGAACAGGGGCGGGGGAGCAGTTCTTC
>few|TRBJ1-1|NA|TRBV30
CAWREGLNTEAFF
TGTGCCTGGAGAGAGGGTTTGAACACTGAAGCTTTCTTT
>NA|TRBJ2-1|TRBD1|TRBV10-3
CAASGTGALSYNEQFF
TGTGCCGCGTCCGGGACAGGGGCCCTCTCCTACAATGAGCAGTTCTTC
>NA|TRBJ2-7|TRBD1|TRBV28
CASSSRQGSSYEQYF
TGTGCCAGCAGTTCCCGACAGGGAAGCTCCTACGAGCAGTACTTC
>NA|TRBJ2-2|NA|TRBV5-8
CASSELLMGGGELFF
TGTGCCAGCAGCGAACTGCTAATGGGAGGCGGGGAGCTGTTTTTT
>NA|TRBJ1-3|NA|TRBV6-5
CASSSGLSSGNTIYF
TGTGCCAGCAGTTCGGGGTTGAGCTCTGGAAACACCATATATTTT
>NA|TRBJ1-5|NA|TRBV28
CASSFQGDQPQHF
TGTGCCAGCAGTTTTCAAGGGGATCAGCCCCAGCATTTT
>NA|TRBJ2-1|TRBD1|TRBV11-2
CASSPTTGRSYNEQFF
TGTGCCAGCAGCCCCACGACAGGGCGCTCCTACAATGAGCAGTTCTTC
>NA|TRBJ1-1|NA|TRBV5-6
CASSFTEKLFF
TGTGCCAGCAGCTTTACTGAGAAGCTTTTCTTT
>NA|TRBJ1-1|NA|TRBV18
CASSPIGGGDAEAFF
TGTGCCAGCTCACCGATCGGAGGGGGGGACGCTGAAGCTTTCTTT
>NA|TRBJ2-4|NA|TRBV27
CASSQRQWNIQYF
TGTGCCAGCTCCCAAAGACAGTGGAACATTCAGTACTTC
>NA|TRBJ2-2|NA|TRBV29-1
CSVRTANTGELFF
TGCAGCGTCAGGACAGCGAACACCGGGGAGCTGTTTTTT
>NA|TRBJ2-2|TRBD2|TRBV5-1
CASSRSGGLNTGELFF
TGCGCCAGCAGCCGGAGCGGGGGCTTGAACACCGGGGAGCTGTTTTTT
>NA|TRBJ1-2|NA|TRBV6-1
CASSEIRGANYGYTF
TGTGCCAGCAGTGAAATCAGGGGCGCTAACTATGGCTACACCTTC
>NA|TRBJ1-3|NA|TRBV5-1
CASSLNSPGTGNTIYF
TGCGCCAGCAGCTTGAATTCGCCGGGAACTGGAAACACCATATATTTT
>NA|TRBJ2-1|TRBD2|TRBV5-6
CASSSRRLAGNEQFF
TGTGCCAGCAGCTCCAGACGACTAGCGGGCAATGAGCAGTTCTTC
>few|TRBJ1-5|NA|TRBV30
CAWADRRYSNQPQHF
TGTGCCTGGGCTGACAGGCGGTATAGCAATCAGCCCCAGCATTTT
>NA|TRBJ2-7|TRBD2|TRBV5-6
CASSSSSGRALYYEQYF
TGTGCCAGCAGCTCTTCTAGCGGGAGGGCCCTATACTACGAGCAGTACTTC
>few|TRBJ2-2|TRBD2|TRBV9
CASSDLAGGPGELFF
TGTGCCAGCAGCGACTTAGCGGGAGGTCCCGGGGAGCTGTTTTTT
>few|TRBJ1-1|NA|TRBV19
CASRQLNTEAFF
TGTGCCAGTCGACAGTTGAACACTGAAGCTTTCTTT
>NA|TRBJ1-1|NA|TRBV5-4
CASSLDYTEAFF
TGTGCCAGCAGCTTGGACTACACTGAAGCTTTCTTT
>NA|TRBJ1-3|NA|TRBV7-2
CASSPSGVHSGNTIYF
TGTGCCAGCAGCCCAAGCGGGGTTCACTCTGGAAACACCATATATTTT
>once|TRBJ2-5|NA|TRBV19
CASSPGTGLTGTRVGETQYF
TGTGCCAGTAGTCCCGGGACAGGGTTAACCGGGACTAGAGTAGGAGAGACCCAGTACTTC
>NA|TRBJ2-7|TRBD2|TRBV29-1
CSVGTSGRSSYEQYF
TGCAGCGTTGGGACTAGCGGCAGAAGCTCCTACGAGCAGTACTTC